The rows below give T cell receptor beta chains drawn from one sample of a study of T cell changes during pregnancy in multiple sclerosis. TCRdb keeps only in-frame clones here, not all; method: immunoSEQ multiplex PCR. The sample consists of some 95,000 clones, 80% to 95% of them appearing once. Specimen: peripheral blood, collected in the first trimester of pregnancy. These TCRs come from a female donor with multiple sclerosis, enrolled in a pregnancy study. Both conserved end residues are part of each CDR3. The D gene is left open where the match is weak. Clone size is shown for a subset of rows, as once, few, many or a class of expanded clone.

clone_size j_call v_call d_call cdr3_nt cdr3_aa
. TRBJ1-1 TRBV7-6 TRBD1 TGTGCCAGCAGCCCCGCGCCAGACAGGGGGATGTTTGAAGCTTTCTTT CASSPAPDRGMFEAFF
few TRBJ2-1 TRBV18 TRBD2 TGTGCCAGCTCACAGACTAGCGGGGCGTCGTATGAGCAGTTCTTC CASSQTSGASYEQFF
. TRBJ1-1 TRBV2 TRBD1 TGTGCCAGCAGTGACGGTGTGGGACAGGGGGCGCATACTGAAGCTTTCTTT CASSDGVGQGAHTEAFF
. TRBJ1-1 TRBV29-1 . TGCAGCGGTTCGGGAGGTGAAGCTTTCTTT CSGSGGEAFF
. TRBJ2-7 TRBV9 . TGTGCCAGCAGCGTAGCCGAGTCTTCCTACGAGCAGTACTTC CASSVAESSYEQYF
. TRBJ2-5 TRBV18 . TGTGCCAGCTCACCAGGGCCCCCCACTCAAGAGACCCAGTACTTC CASSPGPPTQETQYF
. TRBJ2-7 TRBV27 TRBD1 TGTGCCAGCATCCCCCGGTACACAGGGGGCACCTTTAATTTGAGCTACGAGCAGTACTTC CASIPRYTGGTFNLSYEQYF
. TRBJ2-7 TRBV7-2 TRBD1 TGTGCCAGCAGCTTAGCCCCCTTGAGACAGGGGGCTGTAGGGTACTTC CASSLAPLRQGAVGYF
. TRBJ1-2 TRBV28 TRBD1 TGTGCCAGCAGAACCAACAGGGGGCAGGAGGATGGCTACACCTTC CASRTNRGQEDGYTF
. TRBJ2-6 TRBV9 . TGTGCCAGCAGCGTGGGAACTTTGACAGCGAGCTCTGGGGCCAACGTCCTGACTTTC CASSVGTLTASSGANVLTF
once TRBJ2-2 TRBV2 TRBD2 TGTGCCAGCAGTCCCGGGACTAGCGTCACCGGGGAGCTGTTTTTT CASSPGTSVTGELFF
. TRBJ1-1 TRBV2 TRBD1 TGTGCCAGCAAGGGGGCGATGAACACTGAAGCTTTCTTT CASKGAMNTEAFF
. TRBJ1-1 TRBV9 . TGTGCCAGCAGCGTAGACGGGGTGTTCGACACTGAAGCTTTCTTT CASSVDGVFDTEAFF
. TRBJ1-1 TRBV28 . TGTGCCAGCAGCTTCCGGGGGGTAAGCACTGAAGCTTTCTTT CASSFRGVSTEAFF
. TRBJ1-3 TRBV28 . TGTGCCAGCAGTCCCCCGGTGGGCGACACCATATATTTT CASSPPVGDTIYF
few TRBJ2-2 TRBV7-8 . TGTGCCAGCAGCCGGGGTCCCGGGGAGCTGTTTTTT CASSRGPGELFF
. TRBJ2-3 TRBV28 . TGTGCCAGCTTACCCGGGTGGGGCACAGATACGCAGTATTTT CASLPGWGTDTQYF
. TRBJ2-7 TRBV27 TRBD2 TGTGCCAGCAGAGAAGGACTAGCGGAGAACTACGAGCAGTACTTC CASREGLAENYEQYF
. TRBJ2-3 TRBV6-5 TRBD1 TGTGCCAGCAGCCGGACAGGGAGCACAGATACGCAGTATTTT CASSRTGSTDTQYF
. TRBJ2-2 TRBV2 . TGTGCCAGCAGTGTGATAACTCCAAACACCGGGGAGCTGTTTTTT CASSVITPNTGELFF
. TRBJ2-2 TRBV4-1 TRBD1 TGCGCCAGCAGCCAAGCTCCCCCCGGGGACAGGGTGAACACCGGGGAGCTGTTTTTT CASSQAPPGDRVNTGELFF
. TRBJ2-7 TRBV30 TRBD2 TGTGCCTGGAGTACACGGACTAGCGGGAGGAGCTCCTACGAGCAGTACTTC CAWSTRTSGRSSYEQYF
. TRBJ1-5 TRBV6-5 . TGTGCCAGCAGTTACTCGAAGGGGTTTCAGCCCCAGCATTTT CASSYSKGFQPQHF
. TRBJ2-1 TRBV27 TRBD2 TGTGCCAGCAGTTATAGCGGGAGCTCCTACAATGAGCAGTTCTTC CASSYSGSSYNEQFF
. TRBJ1-5 TRBV21-1 . TGTGCCAGCATACGACAGGGGACTAATCAGCCCCAGCATTTT CASIRQGTNQPQHF
. TRBJ2-5 TRBV7-9 . TGTGCCAGCAGCCCCACAGGTTACCAAGAGACCCAGTACTTC CASSPTGYQETQYF